This T cell receptor beta chain was captured by sequencing in a study of T-cell reconstitution after alpha-beta-depleted transplantation in children. During its preparation, the TCRbeta library received unique molecular identifiers. TCRdb re-analysed the PCR reads in MiXCR, keeping a single row per CDR3 protein. The sample consists of a few hundred thousand distinct CDR3 sequences, approximately 9.8% of them appearing once. Per the germline V gene, CDR1 is SGHRS and CDR2 is YFSETQ. V shed 0 bases and J 4 bases; nucleotides not matched to a gene: 1. The CDR3 is 15 residues long. Ten or more counts support this clonotype.

This receptor was identified in a human donor who donated a stem cell graft to a child with SCID. The sequences come from PBMCs from the stem cell graft donor, collected from the stem cell graft. J is TRBJ2-3 and V is TRBV5-1; 11 bases are a match to TRBD2. CDR3 coding DNA: TGCGCCAGCAGCTTGGGACTAGCGGGGCCAGATACGCAGTATTTT. Amino acids: CASSLGLAGPDTQYF.